The 8 T cell receptor beta chains below were found in one sample sequenced in a study of blood T cell repertoires in COVID-19 (TCRdb year 2020). Libraries were made using the immunoSEQ multiplex PCR assay. Not all clones reach the TCRdb copy of this immuneACCESS table, which keeps in-frame sequences only. Checked studies attribute under half of the gap to unresolved V genes and leave the rest unexplained. The sample profile shows 150,000 to 200,000 clones; around 82% of them were found once. The ten most abundant clones make up about 6% of the sample. The sample comprised PBMCs or T cells enriched from blood (not recorded which). The receptors derive from a man aged 40-55 years who had recovered from COVID-19.

The chain uses TRBV19 and TRBJ1-5; D perhaps matches TRBD1 (6 bases). Germline CDR1 LNHDA, CDR2 SQIVND (reference sequence). CDR3 size: 16 residues. Trimming took 1 base from V and 3 from J, leaving 13 bases between them. The CDR3 DNA reads as TGTGCCAGTAGTATAGTTGGCAGGGGTGTCAATCAGCCCCAGCATTTT. Translating gives CASSIVGRGVNQPQHF.

This sequence joins TRBV5-8 and TRBJ1-2; 9 bases match TRBD1. The CDR3 spans 16 residues. J lost 3 bases, V lost 8 bases, and 14 bases had no gene match. The V gene's germline CDR1 is SGHTS and CDR2 YDEGEE. The CDR3 reads CARPGQGFARDYGYTF. The DNA of the CDR3 is TGTGCCAGGCCGGGACAGGGCTTCGCTAGAGACTATGGCTACACCTTC.

This clone appeared once. The CDR3 nucleotides are TGTGCCACCAGCAGAGATCCCACCCAGGCTCATGGCTACACCTTC. Translating it yields CATSRDPTQAHGYTF. The rearrangement links TRBV15 to TRBJ1-2; D remains unclear. CDR3 size: 15 residues. Trimming took 0 bases from V and 6 from J, leaving 14 bases between them. The germline V gene encodes CDR1 LNHNV and CDR2 YYDKDF (reference sequence).

This chain links TRBV30 with TRBJ1-5; D remains ambiguous. In germline, CDR1 is GTSNPN, CDR2 SVGIG (reference sequence). The CDR3 extends over 14 amino acids. V was clipped by 0 bases and J by 0 bases, with 6 bases between them. The CDR3, as DNA: TGTGCCTGGAGTGTACAGATTAGCAATCAGCCCCAGCATTTT. Residues: CAWSVQISNQPQHF.

V usage is TRBV2 and J usage is TRBJ1-1, with D unclear. This CDR3 comprises 13 residues. Trimming removed 6 bases at V and 0 bases at J, with 8 bases between. CDR1 is SNHLY and CDR2 is FYNNEI in the germline V gene. The CDR3 bases are TGTGCCAGCAGAGCACCCCTGAACACTGAAGCTTTCTTT. Encoded protein: CASRAPLNTEAFF.

The gene calls are TRBV5-4 and TRBJ1-1; D is ambiguous. Germline CDR1 SGHNT, CDR2 YYREEE (reference sequence). The CDR3 runs to 14 residues. Trimming removed 4 bases from V and 4 bases from J, with 14 bases in between. CDR3 protein: CASSNDPSGTEAFF. The CDR3 nucleotides read TGTGCCAGCAGCAACGATCCTTCGGGCACTGAAGCTTTCTTT.

This rearrangement joins TRBV10-2 to TRBJ2-1; no clear D gene. The germline gives CDR1 WSHSY, CDR2 SAAADI. Trimming pared 3 bases from V and 10 bases from J, leaving 13 bases between. The CDR3 totals 13 residues. The CDR3 DNA reads as TGCGCCAGCAGTGAATGGAAAGCGCGAGAGCAGTTCTTC. Protein: CASSEWKAREQFF.

The chain recombines TRBV5-1 with TRBJ2-1, with 14 bases identical to TRBD2. Germline CDR1 reads SGHRS; CDR2 reads YFSETQ. The CDR3 length is 17 residues. V shed 4 bases and J 4 bases; nucleotides not matched to a gene: 7. The CDR3 sequence is CASSPRLAGGLYNEQFF. In nucleotides, the CDR3 is TGCGCCAGCAGCCCTCGACTAGCGGGGGGGCTATACAATGAGCAGTTCTTC.